This T cell receptor beta chain was sequenced during a study of blood T cell repertoires in COVID-19. Clones were read by immunoSEQ multiplex PCR, and TCRdb kept only the in-frame ones, dropping some. This table holds about 230,000 clones, 88% found once. Trimming pared 2 bases from V and 3 bases from J, leaving 13 bases between. Germline V gene lookup returns CDR1 KGHSH and CDR2 LQKENI. The CDR3 extends over 16 amino acids. The clonotype was recovered from a woman aged 25 to 39 who had been exposed to COVID-19. This rearrangement joins TRBV18 to TRBJ2-2; tentative D call: TRBD1 (6 bases). The sample was PBMCs or T cells enriched from blood (not recorded which). CDR3 loop: CASSPTTGTYTGELFF. The CDR3, as DNA: TGTGCCAGCTCACCAACGACAGGAACCTACACCGGGGAGCTGTTTTTT. Looking up the rest from reference TRBV18 and TRBJ2-2 gives the full variable domain: NAGVMQNPRHLVRRRGQEARLRCSPMKGHSHVYWYRQLPEEGLKFMVYLQKENIIDESGMPKERFSAEFPKEGPSILRIQQVVRGDSAAYFCASSPTTGTYTGELFFGEGSRLTVL.